This record looks at one TCR beta chain sequence and its context. What it binds is unknown. Eight cDNA synthesis reactions were run for every sample. TCRdb re-called the 5' RACE reads; one entry per CDR3 protein, DNA not given. The data include roughly 100,000 distinct CDR3 sequences; the top ten clones carry 1.5% to 2%. The data belong to a study of monozygotic twins with inflammatory bowel disease. Whole-study results and caveats: Evidence failed to back one strong IBD-linked signal or clonotype. Twin concordance left repertoire similarity unchanged, with limited power a possible explanation for this lack of difference.

Germline V gives CDR1 SEHNR, CDR2 FQNEAQ (reference sequence). This CDR3 contains 13 residues. The sequence came from a human donor with ulcerative colitis or Crohn's disease, or a healthy co-twin of an affected twin (not recorded which). Input material: blood. The chain has TRBV7-9 and TRBJ2-3. This chain's CDR3 is CASSFKLTDTQYF.